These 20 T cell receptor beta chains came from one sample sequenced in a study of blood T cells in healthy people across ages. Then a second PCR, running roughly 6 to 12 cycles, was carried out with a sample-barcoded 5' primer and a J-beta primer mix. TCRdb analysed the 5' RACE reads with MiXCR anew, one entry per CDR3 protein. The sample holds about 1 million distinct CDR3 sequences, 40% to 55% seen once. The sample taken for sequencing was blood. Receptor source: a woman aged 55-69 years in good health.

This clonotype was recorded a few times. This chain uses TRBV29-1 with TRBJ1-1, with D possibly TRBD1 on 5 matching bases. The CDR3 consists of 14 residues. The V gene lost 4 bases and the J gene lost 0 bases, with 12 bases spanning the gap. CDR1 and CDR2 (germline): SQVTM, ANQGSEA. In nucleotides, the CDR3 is TGCAGCGTTGCCCACAGGCCCATGAACACTGAAGCTTTCTTT. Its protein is CSVAHRPMNTEAFF.

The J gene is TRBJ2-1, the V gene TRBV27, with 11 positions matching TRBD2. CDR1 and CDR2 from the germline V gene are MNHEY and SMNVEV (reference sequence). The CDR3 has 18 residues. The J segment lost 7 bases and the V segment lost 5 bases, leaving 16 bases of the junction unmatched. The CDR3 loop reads CASSPYATLAGARNEQFF. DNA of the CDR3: TGTGCCAGCAGTCCCTACGCCACACTAGCGGGAGCACGGAATGAGCAGTTCTTC.

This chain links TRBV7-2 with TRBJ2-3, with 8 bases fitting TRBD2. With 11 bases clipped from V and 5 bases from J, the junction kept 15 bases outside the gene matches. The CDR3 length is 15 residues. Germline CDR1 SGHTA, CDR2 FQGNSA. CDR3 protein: CAGTLSGRGRDTQYF. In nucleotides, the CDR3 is TGTGCCGGCACCTTAAGCGGGAGAGGTAGAGATACGCAGTATTTT.

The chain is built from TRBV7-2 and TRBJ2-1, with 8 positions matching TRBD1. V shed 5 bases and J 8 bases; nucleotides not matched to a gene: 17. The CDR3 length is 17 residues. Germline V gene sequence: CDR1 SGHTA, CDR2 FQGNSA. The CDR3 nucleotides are TGTGCCAGCAGCCCCTGGGCAGGGGGCAAACCCCGGGATGAGCAGTTCTTC. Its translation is CASSPWAGGKPRDEQFF. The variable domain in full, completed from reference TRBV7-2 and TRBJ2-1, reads GAGVSQSPSNKVTEKGKDVELRCDPISGHTALYWYRQSLGQGLEFLIYFQGNSAPDKSGLPSDRFSAERTGGSVSTLTIQRTQQEDSAVYLCASSPWAGGKPRDEQFFGPGTRLTVL.

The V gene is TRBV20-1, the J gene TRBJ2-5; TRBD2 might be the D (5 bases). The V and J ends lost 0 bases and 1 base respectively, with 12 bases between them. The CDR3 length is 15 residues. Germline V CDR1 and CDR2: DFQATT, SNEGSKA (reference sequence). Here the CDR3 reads CSAREGSRVQETQYF. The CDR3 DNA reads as TGCAGTGCTAGAGAGGGGAGTCGGGTCCAAGAGACCCAGTACTTC.

Written as DNA, the CDR3 is TGCAGTGCTAGAGAACCGGGTCGAGGGGATGTGGACCAGTACTTC. Encoded protein: CSAREPGRGDVDQYF. V is TRBV20-1 and J is TRBJ2-5; the D call may be TRBD1 or TRBD2 (5 bases each). Germline V gene data show CDR1 as DFQATT and CDR2 as SNEGSKA (reference sequence). V was pared by 0 bases and J by 10 bases, with 21 bases between. The CDR3 spans 15 residues.

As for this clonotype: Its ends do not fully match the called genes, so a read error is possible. CDR3 coding DNA: TGTGCCGGCAGCTTAGAGGGGGCCTATTCACCCCTCCACTTT. Its protein is CAGSLEGAYSPLHF. The V gene is TRBV7-2, the J gene TRBJ1-6; 7 bases are a match to TRBD1. The length of the CDR3 is 14 residues. Looked up from germline, CDR1 is SGHTA and CDR2 is FQGNSA.

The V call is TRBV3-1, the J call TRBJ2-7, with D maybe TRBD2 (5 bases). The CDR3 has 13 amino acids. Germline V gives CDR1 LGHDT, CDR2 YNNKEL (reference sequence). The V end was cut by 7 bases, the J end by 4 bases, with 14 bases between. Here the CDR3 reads CASTVGIGYEQYF. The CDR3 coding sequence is TGTGCCAGCACCGTCGGGATTGGGTACGAGCAGTACTTC.

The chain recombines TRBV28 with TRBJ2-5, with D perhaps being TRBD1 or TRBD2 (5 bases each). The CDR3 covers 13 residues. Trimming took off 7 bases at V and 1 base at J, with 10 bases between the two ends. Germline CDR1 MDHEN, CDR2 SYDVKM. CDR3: CASNGAAQETQYF. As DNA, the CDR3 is TGTGCCAGCAACGGGGCGGCCCAAGAGACCCAGTACTTC.

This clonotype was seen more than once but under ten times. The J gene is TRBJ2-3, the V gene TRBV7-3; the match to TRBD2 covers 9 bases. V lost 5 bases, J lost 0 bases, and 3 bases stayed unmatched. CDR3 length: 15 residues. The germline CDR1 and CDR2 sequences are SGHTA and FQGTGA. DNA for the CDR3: TGTGCCAGCAGCGATAGCGGGAGCAGCACAGATACGCAGTATTTT. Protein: CASSDSGSSTDTQYF.

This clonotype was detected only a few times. The CDR3 DNA is TGCGCCAGCAGCCCCCCTCCTCGATGGGGGGAAGGGGACATTCAGTACTTC. Its translation: CASSPPPRWGEGDIQYF. The chain couples TRBV4-1 to TRBJ2-4; D is possibly TRBD2 (6 bases). The ends were cut back, 4 bases at V and 8 bases at J, with 24 bases in the middle. From germline, CDR1 is MGHRA and CDR2 YSYEKL. This CDR3 region has 17 residues.

CDR3 nucleotides: TGTGCCAGCAGTTTGTTAGCGGGAGGGAGTAAGGATAATGAGCAGTACTTC. Translated: CASSLLAGGSKDNEQYF. V is TRBV12-3 or TRBV12-4 and J is TRBJ2-5, with 11 nucleotides matching TRBD2. The CDR3 is 17 amino acids. Losses at the gene ends were 3 bases for V and 11 bases for J; bases not matched to a gene: 17.

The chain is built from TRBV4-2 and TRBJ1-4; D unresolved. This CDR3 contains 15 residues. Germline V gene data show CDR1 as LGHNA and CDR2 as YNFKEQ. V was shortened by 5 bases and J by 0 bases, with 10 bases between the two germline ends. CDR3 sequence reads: CASSYTAATNEKLFF. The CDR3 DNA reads TGTGCCAGCAGCTACACCGCCGCAACTAATGAAAAACTGTTTTTT.

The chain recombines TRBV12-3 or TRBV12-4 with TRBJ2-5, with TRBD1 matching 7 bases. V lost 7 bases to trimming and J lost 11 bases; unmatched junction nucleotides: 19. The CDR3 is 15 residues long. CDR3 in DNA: TGTGCCAGCACCATAGAGGGGGCTTCTGATACAGAGCAGTACTTC. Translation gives CASTIEGASDTEQYF.

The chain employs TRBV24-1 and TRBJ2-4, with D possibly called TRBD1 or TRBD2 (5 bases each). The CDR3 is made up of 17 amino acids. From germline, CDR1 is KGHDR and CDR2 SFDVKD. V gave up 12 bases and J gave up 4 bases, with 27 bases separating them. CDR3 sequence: CASIGGSSDRLKNIQYF. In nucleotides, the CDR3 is TGTGCCTCCATCGGAGGCTCATCTGACAGACTTAAAAACATTCAGTACTTC.

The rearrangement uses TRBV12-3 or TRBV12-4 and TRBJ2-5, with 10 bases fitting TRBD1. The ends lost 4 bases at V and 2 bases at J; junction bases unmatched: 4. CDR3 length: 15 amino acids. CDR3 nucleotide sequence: TGTGCCAGCAGTTCGGACAGGGGGGGTCAAGAGACCCAGTACTTC. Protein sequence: CASSSDRGGQETQYF.

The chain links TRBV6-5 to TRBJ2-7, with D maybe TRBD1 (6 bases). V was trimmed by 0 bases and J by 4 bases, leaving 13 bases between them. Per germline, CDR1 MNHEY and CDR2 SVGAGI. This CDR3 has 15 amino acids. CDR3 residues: CASSYSDQGWYEQYF. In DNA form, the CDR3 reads TGTGCCAGCAGTTACTCAGATCAGGGGTGGTACGAGCAGTACTTC.

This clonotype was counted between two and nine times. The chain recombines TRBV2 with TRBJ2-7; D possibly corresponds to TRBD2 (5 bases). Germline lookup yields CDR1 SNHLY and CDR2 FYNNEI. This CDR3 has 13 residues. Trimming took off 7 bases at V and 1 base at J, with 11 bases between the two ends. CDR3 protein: CASMESGSYEQYF. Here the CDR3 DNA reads TGTGCCAGCATGGAGAGCGGTTCCTACGAGCAGTACTTC.

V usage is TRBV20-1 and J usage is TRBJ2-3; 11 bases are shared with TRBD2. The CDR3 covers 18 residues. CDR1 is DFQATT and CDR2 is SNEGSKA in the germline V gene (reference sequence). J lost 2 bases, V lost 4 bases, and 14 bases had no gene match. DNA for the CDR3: TGCAGTGCTACGGGACTAGCGGTGGAGGGGATATTCACAGATACGCAGTATTTT. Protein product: CSATGLAVEGIFTDTQYF.

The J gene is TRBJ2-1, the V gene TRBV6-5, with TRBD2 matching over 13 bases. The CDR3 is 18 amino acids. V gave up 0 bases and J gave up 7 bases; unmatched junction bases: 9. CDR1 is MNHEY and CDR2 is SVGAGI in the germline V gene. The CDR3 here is CASSYSAPGLAGANEQFF. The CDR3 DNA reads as TGTGCCAGCAGTTACTCCGCGCCCGGACTAGCGGGAGCAAATGAGCAGTTCTTC.